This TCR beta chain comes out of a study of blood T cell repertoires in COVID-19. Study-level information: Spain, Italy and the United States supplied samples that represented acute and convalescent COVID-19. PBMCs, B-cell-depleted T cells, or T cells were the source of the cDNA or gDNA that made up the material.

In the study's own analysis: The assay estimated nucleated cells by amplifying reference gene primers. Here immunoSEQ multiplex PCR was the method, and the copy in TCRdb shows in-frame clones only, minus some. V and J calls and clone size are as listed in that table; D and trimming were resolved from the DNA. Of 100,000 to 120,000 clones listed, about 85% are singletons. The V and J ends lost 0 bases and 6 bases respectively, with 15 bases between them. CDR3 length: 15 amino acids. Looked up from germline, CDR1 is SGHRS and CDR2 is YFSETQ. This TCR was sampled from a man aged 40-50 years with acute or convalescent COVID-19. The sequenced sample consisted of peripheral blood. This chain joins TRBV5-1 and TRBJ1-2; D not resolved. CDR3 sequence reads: CASSLGRLSRDGYTF. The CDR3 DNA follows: TGCGCCAGCAGCTTGGGCCGCCTGTCGAGGGATGGCTACACCTTC.